This paragraph covers one T cell receptor beta chain sequence. In the original processing: The assay estimated nucleated cells by amplifying reference gene primers. TCRdb's copy holds only in-frame clones and misses some; the assay was immunoSEQ multiplex PCR. V and J calls and clone size come straight from that table; D and trimming were deduced from the DNA. Found here are tens of thousands of clones, approximately 80% of them singletons; the top ten hold about 40%. The data belong to a study of blood T cell repertoires in COVID-19. Study in general: From the United States, Italy and Spain came samples of acute and convalescent COVID-19. T cells, B-cell-depleted T cells, or PBMCs supplied cDNA or gDNA.

This CDR3 comprises 14 residues. CDR1 is SGHAT, CDR2 FQNNGV, per germline. V dropped 5 bases and J dropped 3 bases, with 14 bases sitting between them. The sequencing sample was made of peripheral blood. This sequence joins TRBV11-2 and TRBJ2-7; maybe TRBD2 (6 bases). This receptor was taken from a man aged 70-80 years with active or convalescent COVID-19. This CDR3 is CASSPWDLLYEQYF. The CDR3 region has the DNA TGTGCCAGCAGCCCCTGGGACTTACTCTACGAGCAGTACTTC.